Below are 12 T cell receptor beta chains sequenced from a single sample in a study of blood T cell repertoires in COVID-19. Assay used: immunoSEQ multiplex PCR; TCRdb lists only in-frame clones, some missing. This sample yields approximately 240,000 clones, of which about nine tenths are seen a single time; about 6% belongs to the top ten. Input material: PBMCs or T cells enriched from blood (not recorded which). These receptors were obtained from a woman under 40 with acute COVID-19.

The J gene is TRBJ1-1, the V gene TRBV2; D uncertain. The CDR3 is 13 amino acids. Trimming cost V 4 bases and J 1 base, with 7 bases left between them. CDR1 and CDR2 from the germline V gene are SNHLY and FYNNEI. The CDR3 nucleotides are TGTGCCAGCAGTGTTCTACCGAACACTGAAGCTTTCTTT. This encodes CASSVLPNTEAFF. Drawing the rest from reference TRBV2 and TRBJ1-1, the complete variable domain is EPEVTQTPSHQVTQMGQEVILRCVPISNHLYFYWYRQILGQKVEFLVSFYNNEISEKSEIFDDQFSVERPDGSNFTLKIRSTKLEDSAMYFCASSVLPNTEAFFGQGTRLTVV.

The rearrangement joins TRBV15 to TRBJ2-4; TRBD2 might be the D (6 bases). The CDR3 has 14 residues. Deletions cut 7 bases from V and 0 bases from J, with 10 bases between. CDR1 and CDR2 (germline): LNHNV, YYDKDF (reference sequence). The CDR3 protein is CATKPGLAKNIQYF. The CDR3 DNA follows: TGTGCCACCAAACCGGGACTAGCCAAAAACATTCAGTACTTC.

J is TRBJ2-1 and V is TRBV6-5, with D possibly TRBD1 on 6 matching bases. The V end was cut by 6 bases, the J end by 4 bases, with 16 bases between. The CDR3 spans 15 residues. Per germline, CDR1 MNHEY and CDR2 SVGAGI. The CDR3 DNA reads TGTGCCAGCAGACGCAACAGGGACCCTTACAATGAGCAGTTCTTC. It encodes CASRRNRDPYNEQFF.

V is TRBV6-1 and J is TRBJ1-2; 10 nucleotides line up with TRBD1. The germline V gene encodes CDR1 MNHNS and CDR2 SASEGT. J was trimmed by 0 bases and V by 0 bases; bases with no gene match: 7. This CDR3 is built from 18 residues. DNA for the CDR3: TGTGCCAGCAGTGAAGCTACCGGGACAGGGGCAGCTAACTATGGCTACACCTTC. This encodes CASSEATGTGAANYGYTF.

This clone was observed a few times. The genes are TRBV19 and TRBJ2-3; TRBD1 is a possible D gene (5 bases). The germline V gene encodes CDR1 LNHDA and CDR2 SQIVND (reference sequence). Trimming cost V 5 bases and J 4 bases, with 16 bases left between them. The CDR3 sequence is 15 residues long. This chain's CDR3 is CASSPWAGSADTQYF. Written as DNA, the CDR3 is TGTGCCAGTAGTCCCTGGGCAGGGTCGGCAGATACGCAGTATTTT.

There are a few counts of this clone. V and J are TRBV19 and TRBJ1-1; maybe TRBD1 (6 bases). The CDR3 extends over 14 amino acids. CDR1 and CDR2 (germline): LNHDA, SQIVND (reference sequence). The germline V and J ends were trimmed by 9 bases and 5 bases, with 19 bases remaining between them. The CDR3 region has the DNA TGTGCCAGCAGGGGTATTCAGTCGGGAACTGAAGCTTTCTTT. As protein: CASRGIQSGTEAFF.

The gene calls are TRBV7-9 and TRBJ1-3, with D perhaps TRBD1 (5 bases). Germline V lookup: CDR1 SEHNR, CDR2 FQNEAQ (reference sequence). CDR3 length: 17 amino acids. Trimming pared 4 bases from V and 2 bases from J, leaving 18 bases between. CDR3 sequence reads: CASSSSPIQDPGNTIYF. The DNA for the CDR3 is TGTGCCAGCAGCTCCTCCCCAATACAGGATCCTGGAAACACCATATATTTT.

This rearrangement joins TRBV28 to TRBJ2-1; TRBD2 matches at 8 bases. CDR1 MDHEN and CDR2 SYDVKM come from the germline V gene. This CDR3 has 18 amino acids. The ends lost 2 bases at V and 6 bases at J; junction bases unmatched: 15. In DNA form, the CDR3 reads TGTGCCAGCAGTTTACGCACACTTAGCGGGATTAGGGGCAATGAGCAGTTCTTC. Translated, it gives CASSLRTLSGIRGNEQFF. Looking up the rest from reference TRBV28 and TRBJ2-1 gives the full variable domain: DVKVTQSSRYLVKRTGEKVFLECVQDMDHENMFWYRQDPGLGLRLIYFSYDVKMKEKGDIPEGYSVSREKKERFSLILESASTNQTSMYLCASSLRTLSGIRGNEQFFGPGTRLTVL.

The rearrangement uses TRBV6-5 and TRBJ1-6; D unresolved. V lost 2 bases, J lost 10 bases, and 9 bases lay in between. In germline, CDR1 is MNHEY, CDR2 SVGAGI. The CDR3 has 13 residues. CDR3 loop: CASSYKQFSPLHF. The CDR3 bases are TGTGCCAGCAGTTACAAGCAATTCTCACCCCTCCACTTT.

This sequence joins TRBV6-5 and TRBJ2-7; the D gene is possibly TRBD2 (6 bases). The V gene's germline CDR1 is MNHEY and CDR2 SVGAGI. V was pared by 6 bases and J by 6 bases, with 18 bases between. This CDR3 is built from 14 residues. CDR3 sequence (DNA): TGTGCCAGCAGCCGGAGTGGGAGGTCGAGCGAGCAGTACTTC. It specifies CASSRSGRSSEQYF.

V is TRBV7-2 and J is TRBJ2-6, with a possible D match to TRBD1 (5 bases). Trimming shortened V by 0 bases and J by 3 bases, and 15 bases separated the two germline ends. Germline CDR1 is SGHTA and CDR2 is FQGNSA. The CDR3 totals 18 residues. The CDR3, as DNA: TGTGCCAGCAGCTTAGCCGGCAACAGGATCCTTGGGGCCAACGTCCTGACTTTC. It codes for CASSLAGNRILGANVLTF.

This chain links TRBV2 with TRBJ2-1; D may be TRBD1 (6 bases). Germline CDR1 reads SNHLY; CDR2 reads FYNNEI. CDR3 length: 17 amino acids. The V end was cut by 2 bases, the J end by 5 bases, with 19 bases between. The CDR3 sequence is CASSEPKFDRKNNEQFF. The CDR3 DNA reads TGTGCCAGCAGTGAACCCAAGTTCGACAGGAAAAACAATGAGCAGTTCTTC.